This TCR beta chain comes out of a study of radiation and T cells in renal cell carcinoma. As regards this clone: Its antigen is still unknown.

Time point: blood 2 weeks post-SBRT. Treatment here: 15 Gy SBRT to primary tumor, nephrectomy 4 weeks later. Serial blood draws occurred at baseline and 2 and 4 weeks post-SBRT. The tumor was a clear cell renal cell carcinoma. Method: immunoSEQ multiplex PCR; TCRdb's copy keeps in-frame clones and lacks some. The sample comprises tens of thousands of clones, approximately 83% of which are singletons, and about 23% rests with the top ten. Deletions cut 1 base from V and 8 bases from J, with 18 bases between. There are 16 residues in the CDR3. Germline assignment: CDR1 LGHNA and CDR2 YSLEER. Study results and caveats: Baseline intratumoral clonotype presence is unknown without pretreatment biopsies. Top tumor clonotypes rose in blood 2 weeks post-radiation, then contracted.

The clonotype originates from a woman aged 45-59 years with renal cell carcinoma. The chain is built from TRBV4-3 and TRBJ2-1, with D tentatively TRBD2 (5 bases). Material: blood, obtained from a patient whose treatment included radiotherapy and nephrectomy. Here the CDR3 reads CASSQARLSGAHEQFF. CDR3 nucleotides: TGCGCCAGCAGCCAAGCCCGGCTCAGCGGAGCTCATGAGCAGTTCTTC.